The 24 T cell receptor beta chains in this list originate from one sample, sequenced in a study of CD8 T cells in Susac syndrome. Random hexamers were used to reverse transcribe about 0.5 to 1 ug of RNA. TCRdb ran MiXCR on the immunoSEQ multiplex PCR reads and lists one entry per CDR3 protein. Here the sample spans 95,000 to 150,000 distinct CDR3 sequences, around 94% being singletons. The specimen was CD8+ T cells from PBMCs. The source is a human donor with Susac syndrome.

This clonotype was observed a single time. The V gene is TRBV18, the J gene TRBJ2-1; tentative D call: TRBD2 (5 bases). CDR1 and CDR2 from the germline V gene are KGHSH and LQKENI. V gave up 0 bases and J gave up 2 bases, with 5 bases separating them. The length of the CDR3 is 14 residues. This CDR3 reads CASSPPGAYNEQFF. CDR3 bases: TGTGCCAGCTCACCACCCGGGGCCTACAATGAGCAGTTCTTC.

The chain recombines TRBV7-9 with TRBJ2-7, with 9 nucleotides matching TRBD2. The germline V gene encodes CDR1 SEHNR and CDR2 FQNEAQ (reference sequence). This CDR3 contains 14 residues. Germline trimming cut 5 bases from V and 3 bases from J; bases unmatched to any gene: 5. The CDR3: CASSQGLALYEQYF. CDR3 nucleotides: TGTGCCAGCAGCCAGGGACTAGCCCTCTACGAGCAGTACTTC.

V and J are TRBV12-3 or TRBV12-4 and TRBJ2-2, with a tentative D call TRBD1 (6 bases). With 6 bases removed from V and 7 bases from J, the gap between germline ends came to 15 bases. The length of the CDR3 is 14 residues. The CDR3 loop is CASSSTGFSGELFF. As DNA, the CDR3 is TGTGCCAGCAGCAGCACAGGGTTTAGCGGGGAGCTGTTTTTT.

The CDR3 sequence is CASSPHQTGIYGYTF. The CDR3 bases are TGTGCCAGCAGTCCGCATCAGACAGGGATCTATGGCTACACCTTC. The V and J genes are TRBV12-3 or TRBV12-4 and TRBJ1-2; 7 nucleotides agree with TRBD1. The junction had 10 bases not matched to a gene; V was cut back by 5 bases and J by 4 bases. The CDR3 consists of 15 residues.

This clonotype was counted a single time. The genes are TRBV10-3 and TRBJ2-3; D perhaps matches TRBD2 (5 bases). The germline V gene encodes CDR1 ENHRY and CDR2 SYGVKD. Trimming removed 6 bases from V and 3 bases from J, with 16 bases in between. The CDR3 extends over 15 amino acids. The CDR3 DNA is TGTGCCATCAGAAACGGCGGGCTGAGGACAGATACGCAGTATTTT. Its protein is CAIRNGGLRTDTQYF.

This chain uses TRBV5-6 with TRBJ2-3; D remains unclear. CDR1 and CDR2 from the germline V gene are SGHDT and YYEEEE. This CDR3 has 12 amino acids. Deletions cut 4 bases from V and 2 bases from J, with 5 bases between. CDR3 DNA sequence: TGTGCCAGCAGCCAAACCACAGATACGCAGTATTTT. This gives the protein CASSQTTDTQYF.

The rearrangement links TRBV2 to TRBJ2-5, with D perhaps TRBD1 (5 bases). This CDR3 spans 15 amino acids. The germline V gene has CDR1 SNHLY and CDR2 FYNNEI. V was cut by 4 bases and J by 4 bases, with 16 bases left in between. CDR3 sequence reads: CASSATGFSRETQYF. In DNA form, the CDR3 reads TGTGCCAGCAGTGCCACAGGATTCTCAAGAGAGACCCAGTACTTC.

The chain is built from TRBV9 and TRBJ2-5; 10 bases match TRBD2. The germline CDR1 and CDR2 sequences are SGDLS and YYNGEE. J gave up 5 bases and V 3 bases, and 4 bases lay outside the gene matches. The CDR3 spans 14 residues. The CDR3 region is CASSASGGAETQYF. The CDR3 bases are TGTGCCAGCAGCGCGAGCGGGGGGGCGGAGACCCAGTACTTC.

The chain employs TRBV6-2 or TRBV6-3 and TRBJ2-5; D gene uncertain. The CDR3 contains 14 residues. V gave up 7 bases and J gave up 2 bases, with 14 bases separating them. Germline V lookup: CDR1 MNHEY, CDR2 SVGEGT. The CDR3 DNA sequence: TGTGCCAGCACCCAAATAGCCCTTCAAGAGACCCAGTACTTC. As protein: CASTQIALQETQYF.

The chain carries TRBV9 and TRBJ1-1; D perhaps matches TRBD1 (5 bases). CDR3 length: 13 amino acids. V lost 6 bases to trimming and J lost 6 bases, with 15 bases between them. CDR1 is SGDLS, CDR2 YYNGEE, per germline. The CDR3 reads CASTRGGESEAFF. For the CDR3, the DNA is TGTGCCAGCACCCGGGGGGGGGAATCTGAAGCTTTCTTT.

This clonotype was recorded only once. The V and J genes are TRBV29-1 and TRBJ1-2, with 7 bases matching TRBD1. V gave up 6 bases and J gave up 0 bases; unmatched junction bases: 4. The germline V gene encodes CDR1 SQVTM and CDR2 ANQGSEA. The CDR3 spans 13 residues. CDR3 loop: CSVRDSSNYGYTF. The CDR3 region has the DNA TGCAGCGTAAGGGACAGTTCTAACTATGGCTACACCTTC.

The V gene is TRBV5-4, the J gene TRBJ1-1, with D perhaps matching TRBD1 (6 bases). V lost 2 bases and J 0 bases, leaving 11 bases between the germline ends. The CDR3 sequence is 15 residues long. The germline CDR1 and CDR2 sequences are SGHNT and YYREEE (reference sequence). The CDR3 sequence is CASSFSRGMNTEAFF. The CDR3 DNA follows: TGTGCCAGCAGCTTCTCCAGGGGAATGAACACTGAAGCTTTCTTT.

The sample holds one count of this clonotype. This chain uses TRBV3-1 with TRBJ2-7; 7 bases are shared with TRBD2. The CDR3 is 16 residues long. V gave up 4 bases and J gave up 2 bases; unmatched junction bases: 11. From germline, CDR1 is LGHDT and CDR2 YNNKEL (reference sequence). CDR3 sequence: CASSPPITSAAYEQYF. The CDR3 coding sequence is TGTGCCAGCAGCCCACCAATAACTAGCGCAGCCTACGAGCAGTACTTC.

The chain carries TRBV30 and TRBJ2-3; D is unresolved. There are 14 residues in the CDR3. Germline V CDR1 and CDR2: GTSNPN, SVGIG (reference sequence). V gave up 0 bases and J gave up 3 bases, with 10 bases separating them. CDR3 sequence reads: CAWSVVRITDTQYF. The DNA for the CDR3 is TGTGCCTGGAGTGTGGTTAGGATTACAGATACGCAGTATTTT.

The rearrangement uses TRBV4-3 and TRBJ2-6; D possibly corresponds to TRBD1 (5 bases). CDR1 is LGHNA and CDR2 is YSLEER in the germline V gene. The germline V and J ends were trimmed by 4 bases and 0 bases, with 19 bases remaining between them. The CDR3 contains 19 residues. The CDR3 sequence is CASSPSTQDPYSGANVLTF. CDR3 in DNA: TGCGCCAGCAGCCCTTCGACACAGGATCCATACTCTGGGGCCAACGTCCTGACTTTC.

The rearrangement uses TRBV19 and TRBJ1-2; 7 bases are shared with TRBD1. The J segment lost 6 bases and the V segment lost 8 bases, leaving 9 bases of the junction unmatched. CDR1 is LNHDA and CDR2 is SQIVND in the germline V gene (reference sequence). The CDR3 has 13 residues. The CDR3 here is CASSPTGKNGYTF. The CDR3, as DNA: TGTGCCAGTTCGCCGACAGGGAAGAATGGCTACACCTTC.

The CDR3 loop is CASMGLEVTEAFF. DNA of the CDR3: TGTGCCAGCATGGGGTTGGAGGTCACTGAAGCTTTCTTT. This chain joins TRBV28 and TRBJ1-1, with unresolved D. The CDR3 is made up of 13 amino acids. Trimming took 7 bases from V and 4 from J, leaving 13 bases between them. Germline-derived CDR1 and CDR2 are MDHEN and SYDVKM.

The genes are TRBV9 and TRBJ2-5; 10 bases fit TRBD2. CDR3 length equals 17 residues. The V and J ends lost 0 bases and 3 bases, in that order; junction bases with no gene match: 8. CDR1 and CDR2 from the germline V gene are SGDLS and YYNGEE. The CDR3 region has the DNA TGTGCCAGCAGCGTAGTAGCTAGCGGGGGCCAGGAAGAGACCCAGTACTTC. Translated, it gives CASSVVASGGQEETQYF.

This sequence joins TRBV25-1 and TRBJ2-7, with 7 bases aligning to TRBD1. J gave up 6 bases and V 3 bases, and 8 bases lay outside the gene matches. The CDR3 is 14 amino acids. Germline V gives CDR1 MGHDK, CDR2 SYGVNS. CDR3 coding DNA: TGTGCCAGCAGTGACGCAGGGACAGCCACCGAGCAGTACTTC. Amino acid sequence: CASSDAGTATEQYF.

The J gene is TRBJ2-7, the V gene TRBV4-2; TRBD1 agrees at 10 bases. Germline V gene sequence: CDR1 LGHNA, CDR2 YNFKEQ. The CDR3 is 14 residues long. With 7 bases clipped from V and 4 bases from J, the junction kept 7 bases outside the gene matches. The CDR3 nucleotides read TGTGCCAGCACAAGCGGGACAGGGGTTTACGAGCAGTACTTC. This sequence encodes CASTSGTGVYEQYF.

The chain carries TRBV12-3 or TRBV12-4 and TRBJ2-2; D may be TRBD2 (6 bases). The ends were cut back, 3 bases at V and 5 bases at J, with 13 bases in the middle. The CDR3 sequence is 15 residues long. The CDR3 sequence: CASSFGGIGTGELFF. Written as DNA, the CDR3 is TGTGCCAGCAGTTTTGGGGGGATAGGAACCGGGGAGCTGTTTTTT.

V usage is TRBV19 and J usage is TRBJ2-1, with 10 bases that match TRBD2. CDR1 is LNHDA, CDR2 SQIVND, per germline (reference sequence). This CDR3 is 16 amino acids long. V lost 7 bases to trimming and J lost 4 bases; unmatched junction nucleotides: 10. The DNA of the CDR3 is TGTGCCAGTACAAATTTAGCGGGAGGCGGGTACAATGAGCAGTTCTTC. Protein product: CASTNLAGGGYNEQFF.

This chain connects TRBV6-5 to TRBJ2-2; D call uncertain. V was shortened by 2 bases and J by 5 bases, with 9 bases between the two germline ends. This CDR3 has 14 residues. The germline gives CDR1 MNHEY, CDR2 SVGAGI. DNA for the CDR3: TGTGCCAGCAGTTACACCTCTAGGACCGGGGAGCTGTTTTTT. Its translation is CASSYTSRTGELFF.

V usage is TRBV29-1 and J usage is TRBJ1-2; a possible D gene is TRBD1 (5 bases). The germline V gene encodes CDR1 SQVTM and CDR2 ANQGSEA. This CDR3 has 11 residues. V lost 6 bases and J lost 6, with 11 bases in between. As DNA, the CDR3 is TGCAGCGTGCCGGGGCTGGATGGCTACACCTTC. Its protein is CSVPGLDGYTF.